These T cell receptor beta chains were read from a single sample in a study of neurological immune-mediated disorders. TCRdb passed the 5' RACE reads through MiXCR, listing each CDR3 protein once. This table holds tens of thousands of distinct CDR3 sequences, 7% to 10% found once. The sample was PBMCs. These TCRs come from a woman aged 40 to 50 in good health. Each CDR3 is given with its conserved first and last residue. D genes are given only for firm matches. Clone size appears in some rows only: once, few, many, or a class for an expanded clone.

TRBJ2-7,TRBV20-1,NA,many,CSARGGGRPDEQYF,TGCAGTGCTAGAGGGGGGGGCCGTCCCGACGAGCAGTACTTC
TRBJ2-1,TRBV20-1,TRBD2,NA,CSARVASGSRNEQFF,TGCAGTGCTAGAGTGGCTAGCGGGAGTAGAAATGAGCAGTTCTTC
TRBJ2-6,TRBV4-3,NA,many,CASSLWQGPIGANVLTF,TGCGCCAGCAGCCTCTGGCAGGGGCCGATTGGGGCCAACGTCCTGACTTTC
TRBJ1-3,TRBV9,NA,many,CASSPGGGHSGNTIYF,TGTGCCAGCAGCCCCGGCGGGGGGCACTCTGGAAACACCATATATTTT
TRBJ2-5,TRBV5-1,TRBD2,many,CASSLAGLEGREWVQETQYF,TGCGCCAGCAGCTTGGCCGGTCTCGAGGGGAGGGAATGGGTCCAAGAGACCCAGTACTTC
TRBJ2-5,TRBV5-1,TRBD2,many,CASSFRLAPPQETQYF,TGCGCCAGCAGCTTCAGACTAGCCCCGCCGCAAGAGACCCAGTACTTC
TRBJ1-1,TRBV4-1,TRBD1,many,CASSPPTGMSTEAFF,TGCGCCAGCAGCCCACCGACAGGGATGAGCACTGAAGCTTTCTTT
TRBJ2-2,TRBV5-1,NA,many,CASSLETGRTGELFF,TGCGCCAGCAGCTTGGAGACGGGACGGACCGGGGAGCTGTTTTTT
TRBJ1-1,TRBV6-1,NA,NA,CASSEKRVGMNTEAFF,TGTGCCAGCAGTGAAAAGAGGGTTGGGATGAACACTGAAGCTTTCTTT
TRBJ2-7,TRBV5-1,TRBD1,many,CASSPRDRAYEQYF,TGCGCCAGCAGCCCGAGGGACAGGGCCTACGAGCAGTACTTC
TRBJ2-2,TRBV9,TRBD1,many,CASSHKTGGNTGELFF,TGTGCCAGCAGCCATAAAACAGGGGGCAACACCGGGGAGCTGTTTTTT
TRBJ2-1,TRBV20-1,TRBD2,many,CSASPSGRSYNEQFF,TGCAGTGCTAGCCCTAGCGGGCGTAGCTACAATGAGCAGTTCTTC
TRBJ1-1,TRBV12-3/TRBV12-4,NA,NA,CASKTTRSEAFF,TGTGCCAGCAAGACCACCCGCTCTGAAGCTTTCTTT
TRBJ2-7,TRBV4-1,TRBD1,many,CASSQGSQQGAHEQYF,TGCGCCAGCAGCCAAGGATCCCAACAGGGGGCCCACGAGCAGTACTTC
TRBJ2-1,TRBV5-4,TRBD2,many,CASSFRLAAYNEQFF,TGTGCCAGCAGCTTCAGACTAGCGGCCTACAATGAGCAGTTCTTC
TRBJ1-2,TRBV12-3/TRBV12-4,NA,many,CASSPAENYGYTF,TGTGCCAGCAGCCCCGCGGAAAACTATGGCTACACCTTC
TRBJ1-1,TRBV9,TRBD1,many,CASSVVGTGNTEAFF,TGTGCCAGCAGCGTAGTCGGGACAGGGAACACTGAAGCTTTCTTT
TRBJ2-3,TRBV7-3,TRBD2,many,CASSFLAGPTDTQYF,TGTGCCAGCAGCTTCCTAGCGGGGCCCACAGATACGCAGTATTTT
TRBJ2-3,TRBV24-1,NA,few,CATSEVAKDTQYF,TGTGCCACCAGTGAGGTGGCGAAAGATACGCAGTATTTT
TRBJ1-1,TRBV11-2,NA,many,CASSLDLIGATEAFF,TGTGCCAGCAGCTTAGACCTAATCGGGGCGACTGAAGCTTTCTTT
TRBJ2-1,TRBV6-4,TRBD2,NA,CASSDGGGASYNEQFF,TGTGCCAGCAGTGACGGCGGGGGGGCGTCTTACAATGAGCAGTTCTTC
TRBJ2-5,TRBV7-8,NA,many,CAVSGRGQETQYF,TGTGCCGTTTCGGGCAGGGGCCAAGAGACCCAGTACTTC
TRBJ2-2,TRBV4-3,NA,many,CASSHSPTDGELFF,TGCGCCAGCAGCCATTCACCCACGGACGGGGAGCTGTTTTTT
TRBJ2-2,TRBV7-6,NA,many,CASSPGPNTGELFF,TGTGCCAGCAGCCCGGGCCCCAACACCGGGGAGCTGTTTTTT
TRBJ1-1,TRBV4-2,NA,many,CASSLGPGTEAFF,TGTGCCAGCAGTTTGGGCCCAGGAACTGAAGCTTTCTTT
TRBJ2-4,TRBV6-5,NA,many,CASSLGNIQYF,TGTGCCAGCAGCCTAGGGAACATTCAGTACTTC
TRBJ2-2,TRBV27,NA,many,CASSILYTGELFF,TGTGCCAGCAGTATTCTCTACACCGGGGAGCTGTTTTTT
TRBJ2-7,TRBV6-5,TRBD1,many,CASSRRTGTGPYEQYF,TGTGCCAGCAGTCGACGAACCGGGACAGGCCCCTACGAGCAGTACTTC
TRBJ2-7,TRBV20-1,NA,many,CSARSLADRGAYEQYF,TGCAGTGCTAGATCATTGGCGGACAGAGGAGCCTACGAGCAGTACTTC
TRBJ2-5,TRBV18,TRBD2,NA,CASSLPASGGQETQYF,TGTGCCAGCTCACTCCCGGCTAGCGGGGGACAAGAGACCCAGTACTTC
TRBJ2-1,TRBV20-1,NA,many,CSAPPLEGTYNEQFF,TGCAGTGCCCCCCCTTTGGAGGGAACCTACAATGAGCAGTTCTTC
TRBJ2-7,TRBV7-2,NA,many,CASSSTGFEQYF,TGTGCCAGCAGCTCCACAGGGTTCGAGCAGTACTTC
TRBJ2-3,TRBV20-1,NA,many,CSASRDGTDTQYF,TGCAGTGCTTCCCGGGACGGCACAGATACGCAGTATTTT
TRBJ2-5,TRBV18,TRBD1,many,CASSPDRGLQETQYF,TGTGCCAGCTCACCGGACAGGGGGCTGCAAGAGACCCAGTACTTC
TRBJ1-1,TRBV7-9,NA,many,CASGGGGTEAFF,TGTGCCAGCGGGGGGGGGGGCACTGAAGCTTTCTTT
TRBJ1-2,TRBV11-1,NA,NA,CASSLAGYHNYGYTF,TGTGCCAGCAGCTTAGCCGGATACCATAACTATGGCTACACCTTC
TRBJ1-2,TRBV12-3/TRBV12-4,NA,many,CASSPWAGVAANYGYTF,TGTGCCAGCAGCCCCTGGGCAGGGGTTGCCGCTAACTATGGCTACACCTTC
TRBJ2-1,TRBV7-2,TRBD1,many,CASSLVQGAYYNEQFF,TGTGCCAGCAGCTTAGTACAGGGGGCTTACTACAATGAGCAGTTCTTC
TRBJ2-6,TRBV5-5,NA,many,CASSWTIGSGANVLTF,TGTGCCAGCAGCTGGACAATCGGTTCGGGGGCCAACGTCCTGACTTTC
TRBJ2-7,TRBV10-2,NA,NA,CASSESAGSYEQYF,TGCGCCAGCAGTGAGTCTGCAGGTTCCTACGAGCAGTACTTC
TRBJ2-7,TRBV20-1,TRBD2,many,CSASRSSGRAFYEQYF,TGCAGTGCTAGTAGGTCTAGCGGGAGGGCCTTCTACGAGCAGTACTTC
TRBJ2-3,TRBV5-1,TRBD1,many,CASSLGGQNTDTQYF,TGCGCCAGCAGCTTGGGGGGACAGAACACAGATACGCAGTATTTT
TRBJ1-4,TRBV4-3,TRBD1,many,CASSQGGTGEKLFF,TGCGCCAGCAGCCAAGGAGGGACAGGTGAAAAACTGTTTTTT
TRBJ1-2,TRBV12-5,NA,once,CASGETVAYGYTF,TGTGCTAGTGGGGAGACAGTCGCGTATGGCTACACCTTC
TRBJ2-3,TRBV20-1,TRBD2,many,CSATRTSGIADTQYF,TGCAGTGCTACTCGGACTAGCGGGATAGCGGATACGCAGTATTTT
TRBJ1-2,TRBV5-1,NA,many,CASSRGTYGYTF,TGCGCCAGCAGCAGAGGGACCTATGGCTACACCTTC
TRBJ1-1,TRBV7-9,NA,NA,CASSPRGRDTEAFF,TGTGCCAGCAGCCCGAGGGGCAGAGACACTGAAGCTTTCTTT
TRBJ1-2,TRBV7-2,NA,NA,CASRGRRRSGYTF,TGCGCCAGCAGAGGTAGACGGAGGAGTGGCTACACCTTC
TRBJ2-4,TRBV7-9,TRBD2,many,CASSLTSGFQYF,TGTGCCAGCAGCTTAACTAGCGGCTTTCAGTACTTC
TRBJ1-3,TRBV6-1,NA,many,CAVNTIYF,TGTGCGGTGAACACCATATATTTT
TRBJ2-7,TRBV12-5,TRBD2,many,CASGLVRTSGGPYPNEQYF,TGTGCTAGTGGTTTGGTACGTACTAGCGGGGGGCCATACCCCAACGAGCAGTACTTC
TRBJ2-7,TRBV4-3,NA,many,CASYREGEQYF,TGCGCCAGCTACAGGGAAGGAGAGCAGTACTTC
TRBJ1-4,TRBV5-1,NA,many,CASSLAGRTTNEKLFF,TGCGCCAGCAGCTTGGCCGGAAGAACAACTAATGAAAAACTGTTTTTT
TRBJ1-6,TRBV6-5,NA,many,CASTETVHNSPLHF,TGTGCCAGCACAGAGACAGTTCATAATTCACCCCTCCACTTT
TRBJ2-1,TRBV3-1,TRBD2,many,CASSQGASGNEQFF,TGTGCCAGCAGCCAAGGGGCTAGCGGGAATGAGCAGTTCTTC
TRBJ1-5,TRBV6-5,NA,many,CASRDRLGQPQHF,TGTGCCAGCCGGGACCGTTTGGGCCAGCCCCAGCATTTT
TRBJ1-5,TRBV3-1,NA,NA,CASSQDSMGWPQHF,TGTGCCAGCAGCCAAGATTCCATGGGATGGCCCCAGCATTTT
TRBJ2-5,TRBV25-1,NA,many,CASSPAGAAQETQYF,TGTGCCAGCAGTCCCGCTGGGGCAGCCCAAGAGACCCAGTACTTC
TRBJ1-1,TRBV7-2,TRBD1,NA,CASIPLSQGASTEAFF,TGTGCCAGCATCCCCCTAAGTCAGGGGGCAAGCACTGAAGCTTTCTTT